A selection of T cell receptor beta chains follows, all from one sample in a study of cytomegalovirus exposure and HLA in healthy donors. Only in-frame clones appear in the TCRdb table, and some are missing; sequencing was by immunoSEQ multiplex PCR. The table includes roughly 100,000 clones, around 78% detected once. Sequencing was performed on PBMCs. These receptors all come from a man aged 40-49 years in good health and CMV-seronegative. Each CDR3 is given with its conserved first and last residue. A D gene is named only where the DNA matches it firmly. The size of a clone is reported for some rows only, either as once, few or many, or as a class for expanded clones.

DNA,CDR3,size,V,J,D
TGTGCCAGCAGTGTCGGTCAGGGTAGGGAAAAACTGTTTTTT,CASSVGQGREKLFF,NA,TRBV2,TRBJ1-4,NA
TGTGCCAGCAGCCTATCTCCGGGGACTAGCATTATCCCAGATACGCAGTATTTT,CASSLSPGTSIIPDTQYF,NA,TRBV5-4,TRBJ2-3,TRBD2
TGTGCTAGTGGTTTGCCCACTCCTTGGCGGAGGTCCGGCTATGGCTACACCTTC,CASGLPTPWRRSGYGYTF,NA,TRBV12-5,TRBJ1-2,NA
TGTGCCAGCAGCTTGCCATCGACAGGGCGCTACGAGCAGTACTTC,CASSLPSTGRYEQYF,few,TRBV5-4,TRBJ2-7,TRBD1
TGTGCCAGCAGCCCGACAGGGGGAGGAGGCTACACCTTC,CASSPTGGGGYTF,NA,TRBV7-3,TRBJ1-2,TRBD1
TGCGCCAGCAGCCCAGCGGGACACCAGGATGAAAAACTGTTTTTT,CASSPAGHQDEKLFF,NA,TRBV5-1,TRBJ1-4,NA
TGTGCCAGCAGCGGTCCCCCCCAGCGGCTAGCCAAAAACATTCAGTACTTC,CASSGPPQRLAKNIQYF,NA,TRBV9,TRBJ2-4,NA
TGTGCCAGCATTCGCTTTAGCCCCCGAACCGCCTACGAGCAGTACTTC,CASIRFSPRTAYEQYF,few,TRBV2,TRBJ2-7,NA
TGTGCCAGCAGCCCCCGAGCGACAGGGACTGAAGCTTTCTTT,CASSPRATGTEAFF,NA,TRBV7-9,TRBJ1-1,TRBD1
TGTTCCAGCAGGACCGGGGGTTACGAGCAGTACTTC,CSSRTGGYEQYF,once,TRBV7-9,TRBJ2-7,NA
TGTGCCACCGGGGGGGCGCTAGCGAACACCGGGGAGCTGTTTTTT,CATGGALANTGELFF,NA,TRBV19,TRBJ2-2,TRBD2
TGTGCCTGGAGTGCGCAGGGGGCAGGTGGCTACACCTTC,CAWSAQGAGGYTF,once,TRBV30,TRBJ1-2,TRBD1
TGTGCTAGTGGTCCTAGCGGGGGGGTTGAGACCCAGTACTTC,CASGPSGGVETQYF,NA,TRBV12-5,TRBJ2-5,TRBD2
TGCGCCAGCAGCTTGGTTGTTACGAGCACTGAAGCTTTCTTT,CASSLVVTSTEAFF,NA,TRBV5-1,TRBJ1-1,NA
TGCGCCAGCAGCCCGGGGTCAAACACCGGGGAGCTGTTTTTT,CASSPGSNTGELFF,NA,TRBV5-1,TRBJ2-2,NA
TGTGCCAGCTCACCCCGTTCCTCCTACGAGCAGTACTTC,CASSPRSSYEQYF,NA,TRBV18,TRBJ2-7,NA
TGTGCCACCAGCCCTGACGGGGGGCAGGGTGACCCCTACGAGCAGTACTTC,CATSPDGGQGDPYEQYF,NA,TRBV15,TRBJ2-7,NA
TGTGCCAGCAGTTACGCAGGACTCTCTAAGACAGATACGCAGTATTTT,CASSYAGLSKTDTQYF,few,TRBV6-6,TRBJ2-3,NA
TGTGCCAGCAGTACCCCGCCGGGAAACGAGCAGTACTTC,CASSTPPGNEQYF,NA,TRBV5-6,TRBJ2-7,NA
TGTGCCAGCAGCTTGGAGGCGGGGGGGCTCTACGAGCAGTACTTC,CASSLEAGGLYEQYF,NA,TRBV5-4,TRBJ2-7,TRBD2
TGCGCCAGCAGCTTGGGGGGCGCGAACACCGGGGAGCTGTTTTTT,CASSLGGANTGELFF,NA,TRBV5-1,TRBJ2-2,NA
TGTGCCAGCAGCGTAGTTGGGACTCGGAACACTGAAGCTTTCTTT,CASSVVGTRNTEAFF,NA,TRBV9,TRBJ1-1,NA
TGCGCCAGCAGCAAGACTCGAACGAACACCGGGGAGCTGTTTTTT,CASSKTRTNTGELFF,few,TRBV5-1,TRBJ2-2,NA
TGTGCCAGCAGCCCCGGGTTCTCCTACAATGAGCAGTTCTTC,CASSPGFSYNEQFF,NA,TRBV7-2,TRBJ2-1,NA
TGTGCCACCAGCAGAGTCGAATTGAGGGGGACCTACAATGAGCAGTTCTTC,CATSRVELRGTYNEQFF,NA,TRBV15,TRBJ2-1,NA
TGTGCCAGCAGCCACCCGGAACAGGGTACCCACGAGCAGTACTTC,CASSHPEQGTHEQYF,NA,TRBV13,TRBJ2-7,NA
TGTGCCAGCAGCTTAGCAGTCTCCTACGAGCAGTACTTC,CASSLAVSYEQYF,NA,TRBV11-2,TRBJ2-7,NA
TGTGCCAGCAGTCGAGACAGATATGAAAAACTGTTTTTT,CASSRDRYEKLFF,NA,TRBV7-6,TRBJ1-4,NA
TGTGCCAGCAGCTTAGGGGTTAGCGGGGTATCCTACGAGCAGTACTTC,CASSLGVSGVSYEQYF,NA,TRBV13,TRBJ2-7,TRBD2
TGTGCCAGCAGCTTAGAAGGCAGGGGCAGCTACGAGCAGTACTTC,CASSLEGRGSYEQYF,NA,TRBV11-2,TRBJ2-7,NA
TGTGCCAGCAGTGGAGGAGGGAGGGGGACCAACTCACGCTATGGCTACACCTTC,CASSGGGRGTNSRYGYTF,NA,TRBV6-1,TRBJ1-2,NA
TGTGCCACCAGCAGTTGGGCGACAGGGGATAATGAAAAACTGTTTTTT,CATSSWATGDNEKLFF,NA,TRBV15,TRBJ1-4,TRBD1
TGTGCCAGCAGGGGGACAGGGAGCAATCAGCCCCAGCATTTT,CASRGTGSNQPQHF,NA,TRBV2,TRBJ1-5,TRBD1
TGTGCCAGCAGGGGGACTAGCGTAGGAGAGACCCAGTACTTC,CASRGTSVGETQYF,few,TRBV2,TRBJ2-5,TRBD2
TGTGCCAGCAGTGAAAGACAGGCGAGCTCTGGAAACACCATATATTTT,CASSERQASSGNTIYF,NA,TRBV6-1,TRBJ1-3,NA
TGCGCCAGCAGCCGGGGACAGGAACGTTGGTCACCCCTCCACTTT,CASSRGQERWSPLHF,NA,TRBV5-1,TRBJ1-6,TRBD1
TGTGCCAGCAGTTACGGCCGACAGGGCAGCTATGGCTACACCTTC,CASSYGRQGSYGYTF,NA,TRBV6-6,TRBJ1-2,TRBD1
TGTGCCAGCAGCTTAGCGACCCGGACAGGGCCTTTGGATCAGCCCCAGCATTTT,CASSLATRTGPLDQPQHF,NA,TRBV7-8,TRBJ1-5,TRBD1
TGTGCCAGCAGGCGGGGGGCTAGCACAGATACGCAGTATTTT,CASRRGASTDTQYF,NA,TRBV25-1,TRBJ2-3,TRBD2
TGTGCCAGCAGCGTGAGGGGGGGCCTAATCCATGAGCAGTTCTTC,CASSVRGGLIHEQFF,NA,TRBV9,TRBJ2-1,NA
TGTGCCTGGAGTTATAACAGGGGGGCTGAAAAACTGTTTTTT,CAWSYNRGAEKLFF,NA,TRBV30,TRBJ1-4,TRBD1
TGTGCCAGCAGTCAACCTCCCACCGGGACAGCGAACACCGGGGAGCTGTTTTTT,CASSQPPTGTANTGELFF,NA,TRBV12-1,TRBJ2-2,NA
TGTGCCAGCAGTTACCCCCCAGCCGGGGAGCTGTTTTTT,CASSYPPAGELFF,NA,TRBV6-5,TRBJ2-2,NA
TGCGCCAGCAGCTTGGGAGGGGGACATGAAAAACTGTTTTTT,CASSLGGGHEKLFF,NA,TRBV5-1,TRBJ1-4,NA
TGCGCCAGCAGCCAACCCGGGACAGGGGGCAATCAGCCCCAGCATTTT,CASSQPGTGGNQPQHF,NA,TRBV4-1,TRBJ1-5,TRBD1
TGCGCCAGCAGCCGAAGGACAGGGGGCGATAATTCACCCCTCCACTTT,CASSRRTGGDNSPLHF,NA,TRBV4-1,TRBJ1-6,TRBD1
TGTGCCAGCAGCTTAGCGCTCAAGCGGGCGAACTATGGCTACACCTTC,CASSLALKRANYGYTF,NA,TRBV7-8,TRBJ1-2,NA
TGTGCCAGCAGTTACTCGCAGACAGGGGACTCCTACGAGCAGTACTTC,CASSYSQTGDSYEQYF,NA,TRBV6-6,TRBJ2-7,TRBD1
TGTGCCAGCAGCTTAGAAGGCGGGTTCAATGAGCAGTTCTTC,CASSLEGGFNEQFF,once,TRBV7-3,TRBJ2-1,NA